Presented here are 12 T cell receptor beta chains from one specimen sequenced in a study of neurological immune-mediated disorders (dated by TCRdb to about 2019). The library was prepared using 5' RACE. The run used an Illumina HiSeq 2500. TCRdb itself trimmed the public reads at Q25 with fastp, ran MiXCR and retained productive beta chains. Every entry covers one CDR3 protein and lists the most common genes and DNA from its rows. Within this sample are 54,000 or so distinct CDR3 sequences, with more than 3.5% of them counted one time only. The ten largest make up about 6.7% of the sample. The sample consisted of PBMCs. These receptors were taken from a man in his 60s with multiple sclerosis.

This clonotype has a count of ten or more. The chain employs TRBV5-1 and TRBJ2-3; D uncertain. There are 14 residues in the CDR3. The V end was cut by 10 bases, the J end by 0 bases, with 15 bases between. The germline gives CDR1 SGHRS, CDR2 YFSETQ. The chain's CDR3 is CAGRTELSTDTQYF. CDR3 DNA sequence: TGCGCCGGTCGGACGGAGTTGAGCACAGATACGCAGTATTTT.

At least ten counts were recorded for this clonotype. This chain uses TRBV5-1 with TRBJ2-5; 10 bases agree with TRBD1. The CDR3 runs 14 residues. J gave up 2 bases and V 4 bases, and 2 bases lay outside the gene matches. Germline CDR1 and CDR2: SGHRS and YFSETQ. CDR3 bases: TGCGCCAGCAGCATGGACAGGGGGCAAGAGACCCAGTACTTC. It codes for CASSMDRGQETQYF.

This clonotype has at least ten counts. The chain employs TRBV20-1 and TRBJ2-2; 10 nucleotides agree with TRBD1. Germline CDR1 is DFQATT and CDR2 is SNEGSKA (reference sequence). The CDR3 spans 16 residues. The V segment lost 6 bases and the J segment 3 bases; nucleotides outside the gene matches: 10. Written as DNA, the CDR3 is TGCAGTGCCCCGGCGACAGGGGGCTTGTACACCGGGGAGCTGTTTTTT. Protein product: CSAPATGGLYTGELFF.

This clonotype was recorded many times. The V gene is TRBV20-1, the J gene TRBJ1-6, with D perhaps TRBD1 (6 bases). Trimming removed 6 bases at V and 3 bases at J, with 15 bases between. This CDR3 comprises 15 residues. The V gene's germline CDR1 is DFQATT and CDR2 SNEGSKA (reference sequence). The chain's CDR3 is CSAQTGLIYNSPLHF. The CDR3 nucleotides are TGCAGTGCCCAGACAGGCCTCATCTATAATTCACCCCTCCACTTT.

This clonotype was seen only a few times. V and J are TRBV10-3 and TRBJ2-5; D is unclear. The CDR3 length is 11 residues. V lost 3 bases and J lost 3, with 2 bases in between. The V gene's germline CDR1 is ENHRY and CDR2 SYGVKD. The CDR3: CAISDKETQYF. The CDR3 nucleotides read TGTGCCATCAGTGATAAAGAGACCCAGTACTTC.

This clonotype was recorded at least ten times. The chain carries TRBV5-8 and TRBJ2-2; D not resolved. The CDR3 is 14 residues long. Trimming took 2 bases from V and 0 from J, leaving 5 bases between them. The germline V gene encodes CDR1 SGHTS and CDR2 YDEGEE. The CDR3 protein is CASSFPANTGELFF. In DNA form, the CDR3 reads TGTGCCAGCAGCTTTCCGGCGAACACCGGGGAGCTGTTTTTT.

Many counts were recorded for this clonotype. This rearrangement joins TRBV5-1 to TRBJ2-3; TRBD2 agrees at 8 bases. Germline CDR1 reads SGHRS; CDR2 reads YFSETQ. The CDR3 runs 15 residues. Unmatched junction bases numbered 6, after V lost 0 bases and J lost 6 bases. CDR3 region: CASSLGIAGRDTQYF. CDR3 nucleotides: TGCGCCAGCAGCTTGGGAATAGCGGGAAGGGATACGCAGTATTTT.

This clonotype was seen only a few times. The chain couples TRBV28 to TRBJ1-4; 9 bases map to TRBD1. The CDR3 is 14 residues long. J gave up 8 bases and V 7 bases, and 8 bases lay outside the gene matches. CDR1 and CDR2 (germline): MDHEN, SYDVKM. The CDR3 sequence: CASTQQGAREKLFF. CDR3 DNA sequence: TGTGCCAGCACACAACAGGGGGCGCGAGAAAAACTGTTTTTT. The full variable domain, its missing parts supplied by reference TRBV28 and TRBJ1-4, is DVKVTQSSRYLVKRTGEKVFLECVQDMDHENMFWYRQDPGLGLRLIYFSYDVKMKEKGDIPEGYSVSREKKERFSLILESASTNQTSMYLCASTQQGAREKLFFGSGTQLSVL.

This clonotype occurred many times. The genes are TRBV5-1 and TRBJ2-7, with 8 bases lining up with TRBD1. The CDR3 runs to 13 residues. Trimming cost V 5 bases and J 6 bases; bases outside gene matches: 7. Germline loops: CDR1 SGHRS, CDR2 YFSETQ. The CDR3 sequence: CASRSGTGSEQYF. The CDR3 DNA follows: TGCGCCAGCAGATCCGGGACAGGCAGCGAGCAGTACTTC.

This clonotype was picked up many times. The chain combines TRBV7-9 with TRBJ2-5; D remains unclear. The germline V and J ends were trimmed by 5 bases and 1 base, with 2 bases remaining between them. The CDR3 has 11 residues. The germline CDR1 and CDR2 sequences are SEHNR and FQNEAQ (reference sequence). The CDR3 is CASSPQETQYF. The CDR3 nucleotides read TGTGCCAGCAGCCCCCAAGAGACCCAGTACTTC. Together with reference TRBV7-9 and TRBJ2-5, the CDR3 gives the full variable domain: DTGVSQNPRHKITKRGQNVTFRCDPISEHNRLYWYRQTLGQGPEFLTYFQNEAQLEKSRLLSDRFSAERPKGSFSTLEIQRTEQGDSAMYLCASSPQETQYFGPGTRLLVL.

V is TRBV5-1 and J is TRBJ1-2; possible D gene TRBD1, 6 bases. V gave up 1 base and J gave up 6 bases, with 13 bases separating them. Looked up from germline, CDR1 is SGHRS and CDR2 is YFSETQ. The CDR3 sequence is 14 residues long. Here the CDR3 reads CASSLWGAVNGYTF. The CDR3 nucleotides are TGCGCCAGCAGCTTGTGGGGGGCAGTTAATGGCTACACCTTC.

This clonotype has at least ten counts. The V and J genes are TRBV5-5 and TRBJ2-1, with D maybe TRBD2 (5 bases). Germline V lookup: CDR1 SGHKS, CDR2 YYEKEE (reference sequence). CDR3 length: 12 residues. The V and J ends lost 3 bases and 9 bases respectively, with 10 bases between them. CDR3 bases: TGTGCCAGCAGCTGGTTGGGGAGTGAGCAGTTCTTC. It specifies CASSWLGSEQFF. The variable domain in full, with the rest retrieved from reference TRBV5-5 and TRBJ2-1, is DAGVTQSPTHLIKTRGQQVTLRCSPISGHKSVSWYQQVLGQGPQFIFQYYEKEERGRGNFPDRFSARQFPNYSSELNVNALLLGDSALYLCASSWLGSEQFFGPGTRLTVL.